The 25 T cell receptor beta chains in this list originate from one sample, sequenced in a study of metastatic and nonmetastatic thyroid tumors. No patient had received any treatment before thyroid surgery. TCRdb reassembled clones from the PCR reads with MiXCR. This sample has tens of thousands of clones, with approximately 15% found just once. Sequencing was performed on blood. The receptors derive from a male donor with papillary thyroid cancer or a benign thyroid nodule (not recorded which). Some clones in this sample may be carry-over from other donors' samples.

Note on this clone: The CDR3 carries no conserved terminal phenylalanine or tryptophan, so it likely arises from a read error. It is unclear where the CDR3 begins or ends on the DNA, so no DNA is shown, and the CDR3 is as TCRdb lists it. The chain couples TRBV20-1 to TRBJ2-3; the table names TRBD2, a call not compared with the DNA. CDR1 and CDR2 from the germline V gene are DFQATT and SNEGSKA (reference sequence). Both ends counted, the CDR3 spans 8 residues. Here the CDR3 reads CSARGLAG.

This clone was recorded many times. CDR3 sequence (DNA): TGTGCCAGCAGCTTAGCCATCGGCAAAGGACAGCTTAATTCACCCCTCCACTTT. This codes for CASSLAIGKGQLNSPLHF. The chain carries TRBV7-6 and TRBJ1-6, with D perhaps TRBD1 (6 bases). V shed 0 bases and J shed 6 bases, with 18 bases lying between them. The CDR3 spans 18 residues. Germline CDR1 reads SGHVS; CDR2 reads FNYEAQ.

This clone is labeled as medium-sized (0.01 to 0.1%). The chain has TRBV11-3 and TRBJ1-2; D is unresolved. Germline V gives CDR1 SGHNT, CDR2 YENEEA. The germline V and J ends were trimmed by 2 bases and 8 bases, with 18 bases remaining between them. This CDR3 has 15 amino acids. CDR3 in amino acids: CASSLFGEVAEGYTF. CDR3 nucleotide sequence: TGTGCCAGCAGCTTATTCGGGGAGGTGGCGGAAGGCTACACCTTC.

In its sample, this clone was seen many times. The chain couples TRBV28 to TRBJ2-5, with 8 nucleotides matching TRBD2. Germline V gene sequence: CDR1 MDHEN, CDR2 SYDVKM. The CDR3 is 15 residues long. J lost 3 bases, V lost 3 bases, and 6 bases had no gene match. CDR3 DNA sequence: TGTGCCAGCAGTTTGAGCGGGAGTGGGAAAGAGACCCAGTACTTC. Its translation: CASSLSGSGKETQYF.

This clone was seen many times. CDR3 bases: TGTGCCAGCAGTTTATACGAGAGGACAGGGAGGAAAGCTGGAAACACCATATATTTT. Translated: CASSLYERTGRKAGNTIYF. The rearrangement links TRBV28 to TRBJ1-3; 8 positions agree with TRBD1. V lost 1 base, J lost 2 bases, and 13 bases stayed unmatched. Germline V gene sequence: CDR1 MDHEN, CDR2 SYDVKM. CDR3 length equals 19 residues. Full variable domain (remainder filled in from reference TRBV28 and TRBJ1-3): DVKVTQSSRYLVKRTGEKVFLECVQDMDHENMFWYRQDPGLGLRLIYFSYDVKMKEKGDIPEGYSVSREKKERFSLILESASTNQTSMYLCASSLYERTGRKAGNTIYFGEGSWLTVV.

This clone was observed many times. J is TRBJ1-4 and V is TRBV6-1; D might be TRBD1 (5 bases). The CDR3 has 14 amino acids. V was trimmed by 6 bases and J by 5 bases, leaving 13 bases between them. Per the germline V gene, CDR1 is MNHNS and CDR2 is SASEGT. The CDR3 DNA is TGTGCCAGCAGAGGACAAGGGAAAAATGAAAAACTGTTTTTT. This translates into CASRGQGKNEKLFF.

In this sample, this clone turned up many times. The chain recombines TRBV10-2 with TRBJ2-3; D gene uncertain. V lost 8 bases to trimming and J lost 1 base, with 4 bases between them. This CDR3 is built from 11 residues. The germline V gene has CDR1 WSHSY and CDR2 SAAADI. CDR3 DNA: TGCGCCAGCGTACGCACAGATACGCAGTATTTT. This codes for CASVRTDTQYF.

Remarks on this clone: The junction does not match germline at one end; this may be a read error. The chain is built from TRBV5-1 and TRBJ2-1; 7 nucleotides align to TRBD1. This CDR3 comprises 16 residues. Germline V CDR1 and CDR2: SGHRS, YFSETQ. CDR3 DNA: TGCGCCTGCAGCTTGGCGCTAGGGGGCGCCTACAATGAGCAGTTCTTC. This sequence encodes CACSLALGGAYNEQFF.

This clone was seen repeatedly, ten times or more. This chain links TRBV3-1 with TRBJ1-3; D remains unclear. V lost 4 bases, J lost 4 bases, and 8 bases lay in between. Germline values: CDR1 LGHDT, CDR2 YNNKEL (reference sequence). The CDR3 sequence is 13 residues long. The CDR3 sequence: CASSPDPGNTIYF. CDR3 nucleotide sequence: TGTGCCAGCAGCCCTGACCCAGGAAACACCATATATTTT. Together with reference TRBV3-1 and TRBJ1-3, the CDR3 gives the full variable domain: DTAVSQTPKYLVTQMGNDKSIKCEQNLGHDTMYWYKQDSKKFLKIMFSYNNKELIINETVPNRFSPKSPDKAHLNLHINSLELGDSAVYFCASSPDPGNTIYFGEGSWLTVV.

This clone was found many times. CDR3 DNA: TGTGCCAGCAGCCAAAGCTACGAGCAGTACTTC. Its protein product is CASSQSYEQYF. The chain uses TRBV3-1 and TRBJ2-7; D gene unclear. CDR1 and CDR2 from the germline V gene are LGHDT and YNNKEL (reference sequence). There are 11 residues in the CDR3. Trimming pared 2 bases from V and 3 bases from J, leaving 2 bases between.

This clone was recorded many times. The chain couples TRBV6-1 to TRBJ1-5; perhaps TRBD1 as D (5 bases). The CDR3 is 13 amino acids. Germline values: CDR1 MNHNS, CDR2 SASEGT. V dropped 7 bases and J dropped 5 bases, with 12 bases sitting between them. CDR3 coding DNA: TGTGCCAGCAAGAGGGGATTGGATCAGCCCCAGCATTTT. Amino acid sequence: CASKRGLDQPQHF.

This clone came up many times. The chain uses TRBV18 and TRBJ1-1; a weak D match, TRBD1 (5 bases). The germline CDR1 and CDR2 sequences are KGHSH and LQKENI. This CDR3 is built from 13 residues. Trimming removed 3 bases at V and 3 bases at J, with 8 bases between. The CDR3 sequence is CASSPQGDTEAFF. The CDR3 DNA is TGTGCCAGCTCACCTCAGGGTGACACTGAAGCTTTCTTT. Complete variable domain (other parts from reference TRBV18 and TRBJ1-1): NAGVMQNPRHLVRRRGQEARLRCSPMKGHSHVYWYRQLPEEGLKFMVYLQKENIIDESGMPKERFSAEFPKEGPSILRIQQVVRGDSAAYFCASSPQGDTEAFFGQGTRLTVV.

This clone was counted at least ten times. The chain carries TRBV27 and TRBJ2-7; 7 bases map to TRBD1. Germline V gene sequence: CDR1 MNHEY, CDR2 SMNVEV (reference sequence). This CDR3 has 16 amino acids. With 5 bases clipped from V and 1 base from J, the junction kept 11 bases outside the gene matches. The CDR3: CASSLHGQELSYEQYF. DNA of the CDR3: TGTGCCAGCAGTCTGCACGGACAGGAACTTTCCTACGAGCAGTACTTC.

This clone was seen ten or more times. V usage is TRBV3-1 and J usage is TRBJ2-3; D is uncertain. V was clipped by 0 bases and J by 5 bases, with 6 bases between them. Germline CDR1 LGHDT, CDR2 YNNKEL (reference sequence). The length of the CDR3 is 13 residues. Here the CDR3 DNA reads TGTGCCAGCAGCCAAGACTCCGGAGATACGCAGTATTTT. It encodes CASSQDSGDTQYF.

This clone was counted at least ten times. This chain joins TRBV5-1 and TRBJ1-1, with a weak D call TRBD1 (6 bases). Germline V lookup: CDR1 SGHRS, CDR2 YFSETQ. This CDR3 spans 14 amino acids. Trimming took 2 bases from V and 0 from J, leaving 8 bases between them. The CDR3: CASSFRDMNTEAFF. The CDR3 nucleotides are TGCGCCAGCAGCTTCAGGGACATGAACACTGAAGCTTTCTTT. Complete variable domain (other parts from reference TRBV5-1 and TRBJ1-1): KAGVTQTPRYLIKTRGQQVTLSCSPISGHRSVSWYQQTPGQGLQFLFEYFSETQRNKGNFPGRFSGRQFSNSRSEMNVSTLELGDSALYLCASSFRDMNTEAFFGQGTRLTVV.

This clone came up once. The genes are TRBV18 and TRBJ2-7; 7 nucleotides line up with TRBD1. Trimming took 6 bases from V and 0 from J; bases not matched to a gene: 5. Germline assignment: CDR1 KGHSH and CDR2 LQKENI. The CDR3 is 14 residues long. The CDR3 here is CASSPGTASYEQYF. DNA of the CDR3: TGTGCCAGCTCCCCCGGGACAGCCTCCTACGAGCAGTACTTC.

In this sample, this clone turned up a few times. A read error is possible here, since a much larger clone lies one base away. The chain carries TRBV20-1 and TRBJ2-5; no clear D gene. This CDR3 spans 12 amino acids. The V and J ends lost 0 bases and 4 bases respectively, with 6 bases between them. Germline CDR1 DFQATT, CDR2 SNEGSKA (reference sequence). The CDR3 is CSARDCRETQYF. CDR3 in DNA: TGCAGTGCTAGAGATTGTCGAGAGACCCAGTACTTC.

Ten or more counts support this clone. This rearrangement joins TRBV12-5 to TRBJ1-1; 7 nucleotides line up with TRBD1. The CDR3 is made up of 14 amino acids. Germline CDR1 LGHNT, CDR2 FRNRAP. J was trimmed by 7 bases and V by 5 bases; bases with no gene match: 10. As DNA, the CDR3 is TGTGCTAGTGGTGGGGACAGCGAATGGAATGAAGCTTTCTTT. Translated, it gives CASGGDSEWNEAFF. The full variable domain, rest sourced from reference TRBV12-5 and TRBJ1-1, is DARVTQTPRHKVTEMGQEVTMRCQPILGHNTVFWYRQTMMQGLELLAYFRNRAPLDDSGMPKDRFSAEMPDATLATLKIQPSEPRDSAVYFCASGGDSEWNEAFFGQGTRLTVV.

This clone was observed at least ten times. The V gene is TRBV7-6, the J gene TRBJ1-6, with D possibly being TRBD1 (5 bases). The germline V gene has CDR1 SGHVS and CDR2 FNYEAQ. Trimming took off 5 bases at V and 14 bases at J, with 22 bases between the two ends. The CDR3 totals 15 residues. CDR3 sequence: CASSPMSTRGSALHF. CDR3 coding DNA: TGTGCCAGCAGCCCGATGAGTACTCGGGGGTCAGCCCTCCACTTT.

This sequence joins TRBV7-2 and TRBJ2-6; D possibly corresponds to TRBD2 (6 bases). The CDR3 contains 18 residues. V shed 0 bases and J shed 0 bases, with 12 bases lying between them. CDR1 and CDR2 (germline): SGHTA, FQGNSA. The CDR3 DNA reads as TGTGCCAGCAGCTTAGCGGGAGGAACCCCCTCTGGGGCCAACGTCCTGACTTTC. Its translation: CASSLAGGTPSGANVLTF.

This clone showed up many times. The V call is TRBV5-1, the J call TRBJ1-2; TRBD1 matches 7 bases. The germline gives CDR1 SGHRS, CDR2 YFSETQ. V shed 0 bases, J shed 9 bases, and the junction held 8 bases outside the gene matches. This CDR3 region has 14 residues. CDR3 in DNA: TGCGCCAGCAGCTTGGAGGGACAGACCATTAGCTACACCTTC. This gives the protein CASSLEGQTISYTF.

This clone was recorded a few times. This chain links TRBV6-2 or TRBV6-3 with TRBJ2-3; 7 bases are a match to TRBD2. The V segment lost 8 bases and the J segment 2 bases; nucleotides outside the gene matches: 19. In germline, CDR1 is MNHEY, CDR2 SVGEGT. This CDR3 is 18 amino acids long. CDR3 in amino acids: CASGPYPSGDKNTDTQYF. DNA for the CDR3: TGTGCCAGCGGACCCTACCCCAGCGGGGATAAGAACACAGATACGCAGTATTTT.

This clone was counted many times. V and J are TRBV4-1 and TRBJ2-3; D tentatively fits TRBD1 or TRBD2 (6 bases each). The V end lost 8 bases, the J end lost 2 bases, and 14 bases lay between the germline ends. In germline, CDR1 is MGHRA, CDR2 YSYEKL. The CDR3 is made up of 14 amino acids. CDR3 bases: TGCGCCAGCGGAGGGGGGATGCACACAGATACGCAGTATTTT. Translation: CASGGGMHTDTQYF.

This clone was seen at least ten times. This chain uses TRBV9 with TRBJ2-3; possibly TRBD1 for D (6 bases). The CDR3 loop spans 17 amino acids. Deletions cut 2 bases from V and 2 bases from J, with 18 bases between. Germline V gene lookup returns CDR1 SGDLS and CDR2 YYNGEE. CDR3: CASSVPGHKRATDTQYF. CDR3 in DNA: TGTGCCAGCAGCGTCCCGGGACACAAAAGGGCCACAGATACGCAGTATTTT. The whole variable domain, remainder taken from reference TRBV9 and TRBJ2-3, is DSGVTQTPKHLITATGQRVTLRCSPRSGDLSVYWYQQSLDQGLQFLIQYYNGEERAKGNILERFSAQQFPDLHSELNLSSLELGDSALYFCASSVPGHKRATDTQYFGPGTRLTVL.

This clone was counted at least ten times. The chain joins TRBV19 to TRBJ1-5; D is undetermined. Trimming took off 3 bases at V and 0 bases at J, with 9 bases between the two ends. CDR3 size: 15 residues. Germline V gene lookup returns CDR1 LNHDA and CDR2 SQIVND (reference sequence). CDR3 DNA: TGTGCCAGTAGTATTGAACAGTATAGCAATCAGCCCCAGCATTTT. Translation gives CASSIEQYSNQPQHF.